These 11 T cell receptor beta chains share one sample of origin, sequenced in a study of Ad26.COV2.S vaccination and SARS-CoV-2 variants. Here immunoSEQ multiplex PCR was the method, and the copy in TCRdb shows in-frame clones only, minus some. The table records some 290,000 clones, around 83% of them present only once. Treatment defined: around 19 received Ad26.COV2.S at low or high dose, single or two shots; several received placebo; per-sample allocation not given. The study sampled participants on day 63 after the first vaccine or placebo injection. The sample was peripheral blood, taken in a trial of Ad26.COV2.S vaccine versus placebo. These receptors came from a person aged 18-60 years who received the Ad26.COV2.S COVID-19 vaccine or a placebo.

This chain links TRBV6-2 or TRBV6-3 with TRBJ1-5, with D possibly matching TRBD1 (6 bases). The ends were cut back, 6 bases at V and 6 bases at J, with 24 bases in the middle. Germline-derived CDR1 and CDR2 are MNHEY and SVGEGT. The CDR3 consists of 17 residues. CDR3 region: CASSPLMGGLGFQPQHF. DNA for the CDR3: TGTGCCAGCAGCCCTTTGATGGGGGGCCTAGGTTTTCAGCCCCAGCATTTT.

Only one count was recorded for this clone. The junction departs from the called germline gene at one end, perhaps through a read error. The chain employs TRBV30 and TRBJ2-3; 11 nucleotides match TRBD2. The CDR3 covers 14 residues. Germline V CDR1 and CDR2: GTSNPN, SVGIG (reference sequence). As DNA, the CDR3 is TGTGCCTGGACTAGCGGGGGGTCCTTAGATGCGCAGTATTTT. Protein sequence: CAWTSGGSLDAQYF.

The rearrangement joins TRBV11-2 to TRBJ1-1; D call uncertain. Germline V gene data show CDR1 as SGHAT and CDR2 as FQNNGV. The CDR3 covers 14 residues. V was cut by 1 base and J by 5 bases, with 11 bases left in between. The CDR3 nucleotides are TGTGCCAGCAGCTTAGGCAACCTGGGGACTGAAGCTTTCTTT. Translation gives CASSLGNLGTEAFF.

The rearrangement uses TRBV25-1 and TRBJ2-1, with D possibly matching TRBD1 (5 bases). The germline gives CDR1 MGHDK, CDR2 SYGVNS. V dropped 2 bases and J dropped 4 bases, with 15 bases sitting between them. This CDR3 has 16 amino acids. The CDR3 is CASSEIKAGFYNEQFF. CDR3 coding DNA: TGTGCCAGCAGTGAAATAAAGGCAGGGTTTTACAATGAGCAGTTCTTC.

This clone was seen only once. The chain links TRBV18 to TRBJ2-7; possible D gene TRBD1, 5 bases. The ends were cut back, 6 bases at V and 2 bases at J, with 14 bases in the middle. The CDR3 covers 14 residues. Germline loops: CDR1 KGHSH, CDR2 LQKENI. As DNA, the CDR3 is TGTGCCAGCTCCCCCGGAACAGGACCCTACGAGCAGTACTTC. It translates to CASSPGTGPYEQYF.

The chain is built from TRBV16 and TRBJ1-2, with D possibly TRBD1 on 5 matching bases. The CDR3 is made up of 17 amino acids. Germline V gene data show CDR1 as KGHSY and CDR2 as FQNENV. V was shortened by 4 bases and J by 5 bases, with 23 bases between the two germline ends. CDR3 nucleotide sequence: TGTGCCAGCAGCCTAACGTTGGGGGGGGAACGGCAGTATGGCTACACCTTC. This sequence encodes CASSLTLGGERQYGYTF.

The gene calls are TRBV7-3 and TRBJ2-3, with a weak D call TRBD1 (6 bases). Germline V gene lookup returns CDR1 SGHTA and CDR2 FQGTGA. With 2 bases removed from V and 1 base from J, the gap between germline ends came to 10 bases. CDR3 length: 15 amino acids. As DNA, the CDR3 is TGTGCCAGCAGCTTAGGGGGCTCGGGCACAGATACGCAGTATTTT. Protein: CASSLGGSGTDTQYF.

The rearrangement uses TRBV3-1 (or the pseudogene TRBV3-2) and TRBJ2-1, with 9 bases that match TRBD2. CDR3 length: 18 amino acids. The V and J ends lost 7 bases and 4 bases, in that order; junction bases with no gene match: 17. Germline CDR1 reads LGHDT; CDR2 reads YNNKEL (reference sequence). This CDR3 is CASTTGQIAGAKYNEQFF. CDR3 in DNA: TGTGCCAGCACCACCGGGCAAATAGCGGGGGCCAAATACAATGAGCAGTTCTTC.

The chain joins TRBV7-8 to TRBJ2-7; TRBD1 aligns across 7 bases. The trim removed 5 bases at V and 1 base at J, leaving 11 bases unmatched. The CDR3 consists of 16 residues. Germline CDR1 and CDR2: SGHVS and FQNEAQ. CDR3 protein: CASSPTGTAVSYEQYF. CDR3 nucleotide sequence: TGTGCCAGCAGCCCGACCGGGACAGCGGTATCCTACGAGCAGTACTTC.

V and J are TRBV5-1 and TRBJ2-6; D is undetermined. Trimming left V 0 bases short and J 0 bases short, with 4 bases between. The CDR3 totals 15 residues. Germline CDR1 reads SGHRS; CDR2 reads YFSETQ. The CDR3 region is CASSLEASGANVLTF. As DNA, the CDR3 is TGCGCCAGCAGCTTGGAAGCCTCTGGGGCCAACGTCCTGACTTTC.

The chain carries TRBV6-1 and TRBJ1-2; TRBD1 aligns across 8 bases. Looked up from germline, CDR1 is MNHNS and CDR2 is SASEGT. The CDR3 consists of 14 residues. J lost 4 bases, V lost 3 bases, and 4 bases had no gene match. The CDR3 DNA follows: TGTGCCAGCAGTGATTGGACAGGGAGCTATGGCTACACCTTC. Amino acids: CASSDWTGSYGYTF.